This T cell receptor beta chain emerged from a study of shared clonotypes between healthy human individuals. Findings and limits, study-wide: Memory subsets had estimated richness that was generally smaller than that of naive subsets.

The assay was immunoSEQ multiplex PCR, and TCRdb's table has in-frame clones only and misses some. The data hold 550,000 to 750,000 clones, with 95% observed a single time. Germline assignment: CDR1 MDHEN and CDR2 SYDVKM. The CDR3 sequence is 21 residues long. V lost 3 bases and J lost 1; bases outside the gene matches: 18. Only CD45RO-negative cells positively selected for CCR7 counted as naive CD8 cells, so terminally differentiated effector memory CD45RA+ cells were excluded. Remarks on this clone: Its specificity is unknown.

Specimen: naive CD8+ T cells sorted from blood. The receptor was isolated from a woman in her twenties or thirties in good health. The V call is TRBV28, the J call TRBJ2-5; the match to TRBD2 covers 12 bases. The CDR3 spells CASSFPLNPGLAGEGQETQYF. The CDR3 bases are TGTGCCAGCAGTTTCCCCCTCAACCCGGGACTAGCGGGCGAAGGCCAAGAGACCCAGTACTTC.